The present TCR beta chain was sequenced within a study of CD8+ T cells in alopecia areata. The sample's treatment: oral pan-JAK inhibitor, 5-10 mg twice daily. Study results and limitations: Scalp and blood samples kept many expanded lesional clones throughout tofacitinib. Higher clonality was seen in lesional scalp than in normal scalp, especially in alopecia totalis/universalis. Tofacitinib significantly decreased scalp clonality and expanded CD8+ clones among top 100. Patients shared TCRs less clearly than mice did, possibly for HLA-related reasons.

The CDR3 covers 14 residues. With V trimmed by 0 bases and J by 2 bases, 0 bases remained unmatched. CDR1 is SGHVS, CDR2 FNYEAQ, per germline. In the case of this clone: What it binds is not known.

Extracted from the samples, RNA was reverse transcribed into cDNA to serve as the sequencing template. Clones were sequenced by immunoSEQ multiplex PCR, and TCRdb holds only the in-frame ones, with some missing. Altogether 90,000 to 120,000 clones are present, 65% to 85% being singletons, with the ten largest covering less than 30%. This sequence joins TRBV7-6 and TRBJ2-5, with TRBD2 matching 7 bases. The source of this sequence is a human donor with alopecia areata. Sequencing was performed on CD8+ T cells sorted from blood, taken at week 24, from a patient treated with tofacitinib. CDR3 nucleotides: TGTGCCAGCAGCTTAGCGCGGGGGCAAGAGACCCAGTACTTC. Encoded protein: CASSLARGQETQYF.